This TCR beta chain comes out of a study of blood T cell repertoires in COVID-19. On the study more broadly: COVID-19 samples collected from the United States, Italy and Spain covered acute and convalescent phases. The analysed material was cDNA or gDNA that came from T cells, B-cell-depleted T cells, or PBMCs.

Clones were sequenced by immunoSEQ multiplex PCR, and TCRdb holds only the in-frame ones, with some missing. The profile shows tens of thousands of clones, 70% to 85% of them singletons. Comment on this clone: It may be a read error: a sequence one base away is much more abundant.

The CDR3 runs 15 residues. Between the trimmed V and J ends, which lost 5 bases and 4 bases, there was a span of 15 bases. Germline-derived CDR1 and CDR2 are SGHRS and YFSETQ. The receptor was derived from a man in his fifties or sixties with active or convalescent COVID-19. Sequencing input: peripheral blood. V usage is TRBV5-1 and J usage is TRBJ1-4; D is possibly TRBD1 (5 bases). DNA of the CDR3: TGCGCCAGCAGAAAAAACACGGGGGATAATGAAAAACTGTTTTTT. As protein: CASRKNTGDNEKLFF.